Presented here are 6 T cell receptor beta chains from one specimen sequenced in a study of T-cell reconstitution after alpha-beta-depleted transplantation in children. During its preparation, the TCRbeta library received unique molecular identifiers. TCRdb itself ran the PCR reads through MiXCR, one entry per CDR3 protein. The sample lists about a million distinct CDR3 sequences, roughly 29% occurring once. The sample here was PBMCs, mostly from graft donor cells, taken 360 days after TCRalphabeta/CD19-depleted stem cell transplant. The receptor source for this set is a boy under two years old who had a stem cell transplant for SCID, so the T cells may come from the graft donor.

This clonotype is a singleton in its sample. The CDR3 bases are TGCGCCAGCCAGGACGCCCGGAGCTACGAGCAGTACTTC. Protein sequence: CASQDARSYEQYF. The chain recombines TRBV5-1 with TRBJ2-7; D is undetermined. CDR3 length equals 13 residues. The germline CDR1 and CDR2 sequences are SGHRS and YFSETQ. The V end lost 7 bases, the J end lost 3 bases, and 14 bases lay between the germline ends.

This sequence joins TRBV2 and TRBJ2-2; 8 nucleotides line up with TRBD1. The CDR3 totals 12 residues. The germline CDR1 and CDR2 sequences are SNHLY and FYNNEI. Trimming at V came to 10 bases and at J to 5 bases, leaving 3 bases not matched to a gene. The CDR3 protein is CAIRQGTGELFF. CDR3 DNA: TGTGCCATCCGACAGGGGACCGGGGAGCTGTTTTTT.

On this clonotype: Its ends do not fully match the called genes, so a read error is possible. The chain has TRBV20-1 and TRBJ2-5, with 9 bases fitting TRBD2. The CDR3 length is 17 residues. The germline gives CDR1 DFQATT, CDR2 SNEGSKA (reference sequence). CDR3 DNA sequence: TGCTGTGCTGCTAAGGTGGCTAGCGGGGCGTGGGGAGAGACCCAGTACTTC. Translating gives CCAAKVASGAWGETQYF.

In this sample, this clonotype turned up a few times. The rearrangement links TRBV20-1 to TRBJ2-1; 10 bases align to TRBD1. The length of the CDR3 is 15 residues. The V segment lost 3 bases and the J segment 4 bases; nucleotides outside the gene matches: 6. The germline V gene encodes CDR1 DFQATT and CDR2 SNEGSKA (reference sequence). The CDR3, as DNA: TGCAGTGCTAGGGGGGACAGGGGACTTTACAATGAGCAGTTCTTC. This translates into CSARGDRGLYNEQFF.

This clonotype has only a few counts. V gene TRBV15 combines with J gene TRBJ1-1; TRBD1 might be the D (6 bases). Deletions cut 0 bases from V and 2 bases from J, with 10 bases between. CDR3 size: 15 residues. The V gene's germline CDR1 is LNHNV and CDR2 YYDKDF (reference sequence). This CDR3 is CATSRDSQGNTEAFF. Written as DNA, the CDR3 is TGTGCCACCAGCAGAGATTCACAGGGAAACACTGAAGCTTTCTTT.

This chain joins TRBV20-1 and TRBJ2-3, with D unresolved. From germline, CDR1 is DFQATT and CDR2 SNEGSKA (reference sequence). V lost 3 bases and J 2 bases, leaving 15 bases between the germline ends. The CDR3 contains 15 residues. CDR3 sequence (DNA): TGCAGTGCTAGGCTGAGGCTCGGCTCCACAGATACGCAGTATTTT. The encoded protein is CSARLRLGSTDTQYF.